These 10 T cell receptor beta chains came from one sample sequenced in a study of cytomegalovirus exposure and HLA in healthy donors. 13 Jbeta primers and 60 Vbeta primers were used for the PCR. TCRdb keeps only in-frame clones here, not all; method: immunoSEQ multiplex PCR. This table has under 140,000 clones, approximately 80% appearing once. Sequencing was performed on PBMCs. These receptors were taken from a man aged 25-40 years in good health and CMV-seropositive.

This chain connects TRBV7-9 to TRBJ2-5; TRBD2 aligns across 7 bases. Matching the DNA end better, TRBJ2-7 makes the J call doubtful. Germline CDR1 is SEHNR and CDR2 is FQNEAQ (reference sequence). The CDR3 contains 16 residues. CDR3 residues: CASSTYREGGGNEQYF. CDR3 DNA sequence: TGTGCCAGCAGCACCTACCGCGAGGGCGGGGGAAACGAGCAGTACTTC.

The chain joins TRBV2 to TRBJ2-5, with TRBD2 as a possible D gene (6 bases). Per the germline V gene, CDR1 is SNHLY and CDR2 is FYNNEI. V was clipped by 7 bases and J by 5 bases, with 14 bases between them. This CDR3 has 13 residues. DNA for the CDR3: TGTGCCAGCATGGCGGGGATGGTCGAGACCCAGTACTTC. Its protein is CASMAGMVETQYF. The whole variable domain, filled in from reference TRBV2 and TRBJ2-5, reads EPEVTQTPSHQVTQMGQEVILRCVPISNHLYFYWYRQILGQKVEFLVSFYNNEISEKSEIFDDQFSVERPDGSNFTLKIRSTKLEDSAMYFCASMAGMVETQYFGPGTRLLVL.

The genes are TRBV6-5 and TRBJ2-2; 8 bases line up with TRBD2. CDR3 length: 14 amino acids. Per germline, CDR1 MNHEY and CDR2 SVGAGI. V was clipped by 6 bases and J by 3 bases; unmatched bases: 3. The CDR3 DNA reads TGTGCCAGCAGCAGCGGGGGTCACACCGGGGAGCTGTTTTTT. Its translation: CASSSGGHTGELFF.

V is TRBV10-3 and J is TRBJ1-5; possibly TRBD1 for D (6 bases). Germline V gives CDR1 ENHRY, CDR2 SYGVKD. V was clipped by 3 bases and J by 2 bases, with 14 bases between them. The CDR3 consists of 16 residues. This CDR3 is CAISERTVSGNQPQHF. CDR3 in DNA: TGTGCCATCAGTGAACGGACAGTTAGCGGCAATCAGCCCCAGCATTTT.

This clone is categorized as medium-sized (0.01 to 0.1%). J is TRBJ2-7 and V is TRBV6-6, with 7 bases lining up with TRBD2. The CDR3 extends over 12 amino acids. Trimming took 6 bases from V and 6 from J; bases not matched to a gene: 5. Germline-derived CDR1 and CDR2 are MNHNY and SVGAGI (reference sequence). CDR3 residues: CASSRGRVEQYF. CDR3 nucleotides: TGTGCCAGCAGCCGGGGGAGGGTCGAGCAGTACTTC.

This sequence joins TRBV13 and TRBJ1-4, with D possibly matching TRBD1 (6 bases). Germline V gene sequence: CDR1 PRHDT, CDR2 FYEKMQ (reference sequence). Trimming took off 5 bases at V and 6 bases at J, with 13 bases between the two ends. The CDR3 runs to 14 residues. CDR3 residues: CASSTRQADEKLFF. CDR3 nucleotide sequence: TGTGCCAGCAGCACGCGACAGGCCGATGAAAAACTGTTTTTT.

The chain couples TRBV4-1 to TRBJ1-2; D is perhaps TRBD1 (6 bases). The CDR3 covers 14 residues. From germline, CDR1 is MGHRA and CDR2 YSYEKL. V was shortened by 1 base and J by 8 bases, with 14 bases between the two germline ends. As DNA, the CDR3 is TGCGCCAGCAGCCAAGTAGCTCTACAGGGCGGCTACACCTTC. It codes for CASSQVALQGGYTF.

The CDR3 spells CASSVTSGGANGELFF. For the CDR3, the DNA is TGTGCCAGCAGCGTCACTAGCGGGGGGGCGAACGGGGAGCTGTTTTTT. V usage is TRBV9 and J usage is TRBJ2-2; TRBD2 matches 13 bases. V was pared by 2 bases and J by 7 bases, with 5 bases of the junction left unmatched. The CDR3 is 16 residues long. Germline lookup yields CDR1 SGDLS and CDR2 YYNGEE.

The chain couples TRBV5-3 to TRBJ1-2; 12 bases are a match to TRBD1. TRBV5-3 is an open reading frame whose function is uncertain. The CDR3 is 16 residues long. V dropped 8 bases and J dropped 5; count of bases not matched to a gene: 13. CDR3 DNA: TGTGCCAGCACCATGAGGGGGACAGGGGGCAAATATGGCTACACCTTC. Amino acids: CASTMRGTGGKYGYTF.

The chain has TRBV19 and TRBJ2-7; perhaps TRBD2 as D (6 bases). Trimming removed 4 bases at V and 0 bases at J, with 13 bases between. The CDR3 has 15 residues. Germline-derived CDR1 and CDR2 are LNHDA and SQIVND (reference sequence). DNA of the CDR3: TGTGCCAGTAGTAACCGAAGGAGGGACTCCTACGAGCAGTACTTC. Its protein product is CASSNRRRDSYEQYF.